One sample yielded the 14 T cell receptor beta chains listed below, sequenced in a study of beta chain features in type 1 diabetes. Expressed TCRB transcripts were sequenced after all isolated RNA was converted to cDNA. The method was immunoSEQ multiplex PCR; TCRdb's version includes in-frame clones alone and lacks a portion of them. The table has roughly 150,000 clones, roughly 8% seen once; the top ten hold around 0.65%. The sequencing sample was made of central memory CD4+ T cells from blood. These receptors were taken from a man younger than 35 in good health.

In this sample, this clone turned up a few times. The rearrangement joins TRBV5-5 to TRBJ2-1, with 7 positions matching TRBD1. V was clipped by 1 base and J by 8 bases; unmatched bases: 9. Germline V gene sequence: CDR1 SGHKS, CDR2 YYEKEE (reference sequence). The CDR3 consists of 15 residues. The CDR3 protein is CASSLLDRSTDEQFF. DNA for the CDR3: TGTGCCAGCAGCTTGCTGGACAGGTCAACCGATGAGCAGTTCTTC.

This chain joins TRBV18 and TRBJ2-1; TRBD2 aligns across 13 bases. This CDR3 region has 15 residues. The trim removed 2 bases at V and 7 bases at J, leaving 2 bases unmatched. From germline, CDR1 is KGHSH and CDR2 LQKENI. The CDR3 sequence is CASSPGTSGVNEQFF. CDR3 coding DNA: TGTGCCAGCTCACCAGGGACTAGCGGGGTGAATGAGCAGTTCTTC.

In its sample, this clone was seen many times. The gene calls are TRBV30 and TRBJ2-3; 10 nucleotides agree with TRBD1. CDR1 and CDR2 from the germline V gene are GTSNPN and SVGIG (reference sequence). The CDR3 consists of 13 residues. The DNA of the CDR3 is TGTGCGCGGACAGGGGGAGGCACAGATACGCAGTATTTT. Translated: CARTGGGTDTQYF. The full variable domain, its missing parts supplied by reference TRBV30 and TRBJ2-3, is SQTIHQWPATLVQPVGSPLSLECTVEGTSNPNLYWYRQAAGRGLQLLFYSVGIGQISSEVPQNLSASRPQDRQFILSSKKLLLSDSGFYLCARTGGGTDTQYFGPGTRLTVL.

This chain uses TRBV28 with TRBJ1-5; the D gene is possibly TRBD1 (6 bases). The ends were cut back, 3 bases at V and 11 bases at J, with 20 bases in the middle. The germline gives CDR1 MDHEN, CDR2 SYDVKM. This CDR3 spans 15 amino acids. The CDR3 spells CASSFTRDMSRSQHF. As DNA, the CDR3 is TGTGCCAGCAGTTTCACCCGGGACATGAGCAGGTCCCAGCATTTT.

In this sample, this clone turned up many times. This chain joins TRBV4-2 and TRBJ2-4; D may be TRBD2 (7 bases). V was clipped by 6 bases and J by 7 bases, with 16 bases between them. The CDR3 has 14 amino acids. The germline V gene has CDR1 LGHNA and CDR2 YNFKEQ. CDR3 region: CASSLGGAENIQYF. CDR3 nucleotide sequence: TGTGCCAGCAGTCTGGGGGGGGCTGAGAACATTCAGTACTTC.

This clone was found a few times. The V gene is TRBV4-2, the J gene TRBJ2-3, with TRBD1 matching 7 bases. This CDR3 comprises 16 residues. Germline CDR1 and CDR2: LGHNA and YNFKEQ. Germline trimming cut 0 bases from V and 3 bases from J; bases unmatched to any gene: 6. CDR3 amino acids: CASSQDHQGVTDTQYF. In DNA, the CDR3 is TGTGCCAGCAGCCAAGATCATCAGGGGGTAACAGATACGCAGTATTTT.

The genes are TRBV7-3 and TRBJ2-1, with 7 bases matching TRBD1. Germline-derived CDR1 and CDR2 are SGHTA and FQGTGA. This CDR3 is built from 14 residues. V was clipped by 5 bases and J by 5 bases; unmatched bases: 6. The CDR3 loop reads CASSPWTGHNEQFF. The DNA of the CDR3 is TGTGCCAGCAGCCCCTGGACAGGTCACAATGAGCAGTTCTTC.

The J gene is TRBJ1-2, the V gene TRBV5-1, with D hard to call. The CDR3 length is 15 residues. Germline CDR1 SGHRS, CDR2 YFSETQ. The ends were cut back, 0 bases at V and 2 bases at J, with 11 bases in the middle. This chain's CDR3 is CASSLDLGYNYGYTF. The CDR3 DNA is TGCGCCAGCAGCTTGGATTTGGGCTACAACTATGGCTACACCTTC.

The chain links TRBV25-1 to TRBJ2-7; TRBD1 matches 8 bases. The CDR3 is 14 amino acids. CDR1 MGHDK and CDR2 SYGVNS come from the germline V gene. With 3 bases clipped from V and 4 bases from J, the junction kept 5 bases outside the gene matches. CDR3 DNA: TGTGCCAGCAGTGACAGGGGGCCTTTGTACGAGCAGTACTTC. It codes for CASSDRGPLYEQYF.

The chain employs TRBV2 and TRBJ2-7, with D unclear. The CDR3 is 13 residues long. Germline V gene sequence: CDR1 SNHLY, CDR2 FYNNEI. With 8 bases removed from V and 3 bases from J, the gap between germline ends came to 14 bases. The CDR3 bases are TGTGCCAGCCGGAAAGACACGATCTACGAGCAGTACTTC. Translating gives CASRKDTIYEQYF.

This clone has more than one count but fewer than ten. The V and J genes are TRBV7-2 and TRBJ1-4; D unresolved. This CDR3 has 15 residues. V lost 2 bases and J lost 8, with 15 bases in between. The germline gives CDR1 SGHTA, CDR2 FQGNSA. CDR3 loop: CASSLFGDNKEKLFF. The CDR3, as DNA: TGTGCCAGCAGCTTATTCGGGGATAATAAGGAAAAACTGTTTTTT.

A few counts support this clone. The chain recombines TRBV7-2 with TRBJ2-1; 13 bases are a match to TRBD2. The CDR3 consists of 14 residues. Per germline, CDR1 SGHTA and CDR2 FQGNSA. J was trimmed by 12 bases and V by 5 bases; bases with no gene match: 7. The CDR3 loop is CASSTLGLAGAQFF. The DNA for the CDR3 is TGTGCCAGCAGCACCCTCGGACTAGCGGGGGCGCAGTTCTTC. Full variable domain (rest looked up from reference TRBV7-2 and TRBJ2-1): GAGVSQSPSNKVTEKGKDVELRCDPISGHTALYWYRQSLGQGLEFLIYFQGNSAPDKSGLPSDRFSAERTGGSVSTLTIQRTQQEDSAVYLCASSTLGLAGAQFFGPGTRLTVL.

This clone has at least ten counts. The genes are TRBV2 and TRBJ2-7, with D tentatively TRBD1 (7 bases). The germline V gene has CDR1 SNHLY and CDR2 FYNNEI. The V end was cut by 5 bases, the J end by 6 bases, with 14 bases between. This CDR3 region has 13 residues. The CDR3 region is CASSQGGGREQYF. CDR3 DNA: TGTGCCAGCAGTCAGGGGGGAGGACGCGAGCAGTACTTC.

The CDR3 reads CASSPPGLERGNEQFF. As DNA, the CDR3 is TGTGCCAGCAGCCCTCCGGGACTAGAACGGGGCAATGAGCAGTTCTTC. V is TRBV7-3 and J is TRBJ2-1, with 8 bases aligning to TRBD2. Trimming cost V 5 bases and J 6 bases; bases outside gene matches: 12. Germline CDR1 SGHTA, CDR2 FQGTGA. This CDR3 is 16 amino acids long. Full variable domain (outside the CDR3, taken from reference TRBV7-3 and TRBJ2-1): GAGVSQTPSNKVTEKGKYVELRCDPISGHTALYWYRQSLGQGPEFLIYFQGTGAADDSGLPNDRFFAVRPEGSVSTLKIQRTERGDSAVYLCASSPPGLERGNEQFFGPGTRLTVL.